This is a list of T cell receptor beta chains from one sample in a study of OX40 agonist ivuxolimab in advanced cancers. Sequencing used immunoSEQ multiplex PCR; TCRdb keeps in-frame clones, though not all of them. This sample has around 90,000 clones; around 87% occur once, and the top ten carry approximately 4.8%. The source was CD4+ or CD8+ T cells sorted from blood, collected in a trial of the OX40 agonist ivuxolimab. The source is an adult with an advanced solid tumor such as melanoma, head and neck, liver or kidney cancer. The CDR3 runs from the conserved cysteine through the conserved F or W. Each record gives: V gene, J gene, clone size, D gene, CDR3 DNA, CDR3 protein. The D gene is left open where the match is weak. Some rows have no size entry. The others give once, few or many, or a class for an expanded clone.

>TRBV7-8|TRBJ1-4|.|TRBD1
TGTGCCAGCAGCCTACAGGGGAGTAATGAAAAACTGTTTTTT
CASSLQGSNEKLFF
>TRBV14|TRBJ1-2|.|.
TGTGCCAGCAGCCAAGTGACCTTTGGCTACACCTTC
CASSQVTFGYTF
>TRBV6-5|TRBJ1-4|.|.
TGTGCCAGCACCCCGGGGGGTCCAACTAATGAAAAACTGTTTTTT
CASTPGGPTNEKLFF
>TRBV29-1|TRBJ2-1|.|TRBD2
TGCAGCGAGATATCTACTAGCGGATACAATGAGCAGTTCTTC
CSEISTSGYNEQFF
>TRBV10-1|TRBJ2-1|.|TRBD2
TGCGCCAGCAGTGAGAGCGGGAGGGTTAATGAGCAGTTCTTC
CASSESGRVNEQFF
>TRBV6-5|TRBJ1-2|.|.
TGTGCCAGCAGCCTCTCCATCTCGGGACTCGATGGCTACACCTTC
CASSLSISGLDGYTF
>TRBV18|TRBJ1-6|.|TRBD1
TGTGCCAGCTCACGGGCGACAGGGGACGCGGCACCCCTCCACTTT
CASSRATGDAAPLHF
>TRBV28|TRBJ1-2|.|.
TGTGCCAGCAGGCCGCGGGACACCTATGGCTACACCTTC
CASRPRDTYGYTF
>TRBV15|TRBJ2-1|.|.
TGTGCCACCAGGAGGGCGCATGTGAGAGGCCCCTACAATGAGCAGTTCTTC
CATRRAHVRGPYNEQFF
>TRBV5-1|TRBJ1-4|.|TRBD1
TGCGCCAGCAGCGACCCCCAGGGGGCTATTGAAAAACTGTTTTTT
CASSDPQGAIEKLFF
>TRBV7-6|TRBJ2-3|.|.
TGTGCCAGCAGCTTAAGAGGGGGTGGCACAGATACGCAGTATTTT
CASSLRGGGTDTQYF
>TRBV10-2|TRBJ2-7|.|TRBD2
TGCGCCAGCAGTGATTCCACTAGCGACTACGAGCAGTACTTC
CASSDSTSDYEQYF
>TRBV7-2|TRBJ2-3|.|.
TGTGCCAGCAGCTTAGCACCGGATAGGACAGATACGCAGTATTTT
CASSLAPDRTDTQYF
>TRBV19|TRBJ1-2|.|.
TGTGCCAGTAGTATATCGGGGGGCTACGGCTACACCTTC
CASSISGGYGYTF
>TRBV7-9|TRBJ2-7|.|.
TGTGCCAGCAGCTTACCCACAGGGTCAGGCTACGAGCAGTACTTC
CASSLPTGSGYEQYF
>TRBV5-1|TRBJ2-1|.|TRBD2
TGCGCCAGCAGCCAGGGACTAGCGGGAGACAATGAGCAGTTCTTC
CASSQGLAGDNEQFF
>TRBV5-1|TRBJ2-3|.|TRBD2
TGCGCCAGCAGCTCGTCGGGTAGCGGGGATACGCAGTATTTT
CASSSSGSGDTQYF
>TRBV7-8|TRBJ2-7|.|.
TGTGCCAGCAGCTTATACAGGGGGGGCTACGAGCAGTACTTC
CASSLYRGGYEQYF
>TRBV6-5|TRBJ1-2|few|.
TGTGCCAGCAGTCCCTTCCCAACCTATGGCTACACCTTC
CASSPFPTYGYTF
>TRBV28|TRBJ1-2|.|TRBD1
TGTGCCAGCAGTCCAACCGTCGGGACAGGCTATGGCTACACCTTC
CASSPTVGTGYGYTF
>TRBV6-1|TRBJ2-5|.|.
TGTGCCAGCGGGGGGTCCGATTGGGCCCAGTACTTC
CASGGSDWAQYF
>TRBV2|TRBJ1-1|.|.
TGTGCCAGCAGTGAAAGGGCAAACTCGTATGAAGCTTTCTTT
CASSERANSYEAFF
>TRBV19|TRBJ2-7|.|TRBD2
TGTGCCAGTAGACCCCTCGCGGGAGGGGCCTACGAGCAGTACTTC
CASRPLAGGAYEQYF
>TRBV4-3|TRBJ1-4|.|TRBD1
TGCGCCAGCAGCCAAGCGCCGGGACAGACTAATGAAAAACTGTTTTTT
CASSQAPGQTNEKLFF
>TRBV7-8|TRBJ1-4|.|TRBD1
TGTGCCAGCAGCACTCCGACAGGGGGCTCTGAAAAACTGTTTTTT
CASSTPTGGSEKLFF
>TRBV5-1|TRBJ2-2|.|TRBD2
TGCGCCAGCAGCAAGGGACTAGCGTTTGGCACCGGGGAGCTGTTTTTT
CASSKGLAFGTGELFF
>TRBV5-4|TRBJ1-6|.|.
TGTGCCAGCAGCTCGGAATTGGATAATTCACCCCTCCACTTT
CASSSELDNSPLHF
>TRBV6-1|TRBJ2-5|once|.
TGTGCCAGCACGGCGGGACTGGCTTCGGAGACCCAGTACTTC
CASTAGLASETQYF
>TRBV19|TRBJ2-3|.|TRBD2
TGTGCCAGTAGTATCCCTGGGCGGGAGGTCACAGATACGCAGTATTTT
CASSIPGREVTDTQYF
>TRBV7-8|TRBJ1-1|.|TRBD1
TGTGCCAGCAGCCCAAGAGACAGGGAAGGTGGGACTGAAGCTTTCTTT
CASSPRDREGGTEAFF
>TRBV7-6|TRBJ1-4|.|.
TGTGCCAGCAGCCCTAACTTGGACCGTGATGAAAAACTGTTTTTT
CASSPNLDRDEKLFF
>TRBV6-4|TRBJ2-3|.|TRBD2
TGTGCCAGCAGTCTAGCCGGGACTAGCATGACTAGCACAGATACGCAGTATTTT
CASSLAGTSMTSTDTQYF
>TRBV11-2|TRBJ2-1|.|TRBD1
TGTGCCAGCAGCTTCGACAGGGGGCAGTACAATGAGCAGTTCTTC
CASSFDRGQYNEQFF
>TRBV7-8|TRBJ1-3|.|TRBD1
TGTGCCAGCAGCCCTGACAGGGGGCGAGATGGAAACACCATATATTTT
CASSPDRGRDGNTIYF
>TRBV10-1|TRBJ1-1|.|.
TGCGCCAGCAGTGAGTCAGGGGCGGCTGAAGCTTTCTTT
CASSESGAAEAFF
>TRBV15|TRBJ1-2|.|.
TGTGCCACCAGCAGAGAAGACCGTCCCGGCAGCTACACCTTC
CATSREDRPGSYTF
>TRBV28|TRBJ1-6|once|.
TGTGCCAGCAGGCTCCCGCGACAGTTCTTAGGGTCACCCCTCCACTTT
CASRLPRQFLGSPLHF
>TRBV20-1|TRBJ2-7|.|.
TGCAGTGCTAAGGCCTCCTACGAGCAGTACTTC
CSAKASYEQYF
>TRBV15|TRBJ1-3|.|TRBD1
TGTGCCACCAGCAGAGATTACGCCGGGACAGGGGGCTTATCTGGAAACACCATATATTTT
CATSRDYAGTGGLSGNTIYF
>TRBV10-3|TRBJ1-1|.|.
TGTGCCATCAGTGAACAGGGACAGAACACTGAAGCTTTCTTT
CAISEQGQNTEAFF
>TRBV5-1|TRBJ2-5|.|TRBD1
TGCGCCAGCAGATTGGGACAGGGGGCTGTAGGGACCCAGTACTTC
CASRLGQGAVGTQYF
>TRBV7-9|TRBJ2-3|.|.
TGTGCCAGCAGCTACACAGATACGCAGTATTTT
CASSYTDTQYF
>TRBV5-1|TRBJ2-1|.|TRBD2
TGCGCCAGCAGCTTAGCGACTAGCGGGAGGGAATACAATGAGCAGTTCTTC
CASSLATSGREYNEQFF
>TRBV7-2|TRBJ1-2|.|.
TGTGCCAGCACGCCCGATTCTAACTATGGCTACACCTTC
CASTPDSNYGYTF
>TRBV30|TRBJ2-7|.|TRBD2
TGTGCCTGGAGTGTATCTGCTAGCGGTAAATACGAGCAGTACTTC
CAWSVSASGKYEQYF
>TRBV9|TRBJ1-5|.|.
TGTGCCAGCAGCGAGACAGGTCGTAGCAATCAGCCCCAGCATTTT
CASSETGRSNQPQHF
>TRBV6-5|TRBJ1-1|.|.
TGTGCCAGCAGTTACTTGCGGTTTTCGTCGAACACTGAAGCTTTCTTT
CASSYLRFSSNTEAFF
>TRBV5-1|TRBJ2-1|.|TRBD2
TGCGCCAGCAGCGTAATAGCGGGCCGTAAGGATGAGCAGTTCTTC
CASSVIAGRKDEQFF